These 5 T cell receptor beta chains were all obtained from the same sample, sequenced in a study of blood T cells in healthy people across ages. A J-beta primer mix and a sample-barcoded 5' primer were used in a second PCR of roughly 7 to 12 cycles. TCRdb re-derived calls from the 5' RACE reads in MiXCR, one entry per CDR3 protein. This sample yields hundreds of thousands of distinct CDR3 sequences, of which over 20% are seen a single time; roughly 3.6% belongs to the top ten. The sequenced sample consisted of blood. Every receptor here comes from a man between 65 and 85 years old in good health.

The CDR3: CSASRPGQGYYGYTF. The DNA of the CDR3 is TGCAGTGCTAGTCGGCCGGGACAGGGCTACTATGGCTACACCTTC. The chain employs TRBV20-1 and TRBJ1-2, with 9 nucleotides matching TRBD1. The CDR3 runs to 15 residues. With V trimmed by 3 bases and J by 3 bases, 8 bases remained unmatched. CDR1 is DFQATT and CDR2 is SNEGSKA in the germline V gene (reference sequence).

This clonotype was detected a few times. The CDR3 protein is CASSTPSSGRDQETQYF. CDR3 sequence (DNA): TGTGCCAGCAGTACCCCCTCCAGCGGGAGGGACCAAGAGACCCAGTACTTC. This chain uses TRBV6-2 or TRBV6-3 with TRBJ2-5, with TRBD2 identical over 10 bases. J was trimmed by 0 bases and V by 5 bases; bases with no gene match: 9. The CDR3 totals 17 residues. Germline loops: CDR1 MNHEY, CDR2 SVGEGT.

This clonotype was picked up a small number of times. The junction shows a germline mismatch at one end, possibly a read error. This chain uses TRBV20-1 with TRBJ2-5; D gene ambiguous. The J call may not be correct, given that the DNA end is closer to TRBJ2-1. The length of the CDR3 is 15 residues. The germline CDR1 and CDR2 sequences are DFQATT and SNEGSKA (reference sequence). Here the CDR3 reads CSARKWGNSDNEQFF. Written as DNA, the CDR3 is TGCAGTGCCCGGAAATGGGGTAACTCCGACAATGAGCAGTTCTTC.

About this clonotype: Since a much larger clone is just one base distant, this may be a read error. V usage is TRBV28 and J usage is TRBJ2-3, with unresolved D. Trimming cost V 6 bases and J 2 bases, with 3 bases left between them. Germline V gene sequence: CDR1 MDHEN, CDR2 SYDVKM. This CDR3 contains 11 residues. The CDR3 protein is CASRFTDTQYF. CDR3 coding DNA: TGTGCCAGCAGGTTCACAGATACGCAGTATTTT.

The chain joins TRBV12-3 or TRBV12-4 to TRBJ2-2; D is perhaps TRBD1 (6 bases). Deletions cut 3 bases from V and 3 bases from J, with 8 bases between. There are 14 residues in the CDR3. CDR3 sequence (DNA): TGTGCCAGCAGTTTGGACAGTTACACCGGGGAGCTGTTTTTT. This sequence encodes CASSLDSYTGELFF.